This T cell receptor beta chain was profiled in a study of T cells in localized non-small cell lung cancer. Germline values: CDR1 SEHNR, CDR2 FQNEAQ (reference sequence). The CDR3 covers 13 residues. V shed 1 base and J shed 5 bases, with 5 bases lying between them. Using immunoSEQ multiplex PCR, the repertoire was profiled, and TCRdb retains in-frame clones only, with some absent. Of fewer than 35,000 clones listed, about 88% were seen once; the top ten hold over 2.5%. The source material was peripheral blood, sampled before any cancer treatment. This clonotype was sampled from a female donor of 60 years or more with stage I lung adenocarcinoma. V is TRBV7-9 and J is TRBJ2-2; D may be TRBD2 (5 bases). Here the CDR3 reads CASSLGGTGELFF. The CDR3 coding sequence is TGTGCCAGCAGCTTAGGAGGGACCGGGGAGCTGTTTTTT.